This TCR beta chain was recorded in a study of T cell responses to AZD1222 COVID-19 vaccine. Study-level results: The donor cohort was predominantly white British with a female majority, and clonal diversity may have been underestimated.

A word on this clone: The antigen remains undetermined.

Measured with immunoSEQ multiplex PCR; TCRdb has only the in-frame clones, and not every one. The top ten hold over 8% of the sample, which has some 140,000 clones, approximately 90% seen once. Trimming cost V 0 bases and J 0 bases, with 12 bases left between them. The CDR3 consists of 17 residues. Germline CDR1 LGHNT, CDR2 FRNRAP. This chain links TRBV12-5 with TRBJ1-5; no firm D call. The receptor was derived from an adult who received the AZD1222 COVID-19 vaccine. The input for sequencing was peripheral blood, taken 28 days after the second AZD1222 dose. CDR3 bases: TGTGCTAGTGGTTTGGTACTAGTAGGGAATAGCAATCAGCCCCAGCATTTT. Protein sequence: CASGLVLVGNSNQPQHF.